What follows is one TCR beta chain and its context. These data originate in a study of blood T cell repertoires in COVID-19. In the study overall: Acute and convalescent COVID-19 specimens originated in the United States, Italy and Spain. Sources were T cells, B-cell-depleted T cells, or PBMCs; the material itself was cDNA or gDNA.

Authors' analysis steps: Quantification of nucleated cells was approximated via reference gene primer amplification. TCRdb's table, derived via immunoSEQ multiplex PCR, lists solely in-frame clones and lacks some. V, J and clone size are those of that table, while D and trimming were read from the DNA. The data contain over 600,000 clones, 85% to 90% of them singletons. V was trimmed by 4 bases and J by 2 bases, leaving 4 bases between them. Germline-derived CDR1 and CDR2 are SGDLS and YYNGEE. The CDR3 is 12 amino acids. V and J are TRBV9 and TRBJ2-1; no clear D. The sequencing sample was made of peripheral blood. The TCR sequence derives from a woman between 18 and 29 years old with acute or convalescent COVID-19. The CDR3 DNA reads TGTGCCAGCAGCACTACCTACAATGAGCAGTTCTTC. Protein product: CASSTTYNEQFF.